The 29 T cell receptor beta chains below all came from one sample that was sequenced in a study of Tregs in tolerant kidney transplant recipients (dated by TCRdb to between 2018 and 2021). The library was prepared using the immunoSEQ multiplex PCR assay. The table was pulled from immuneACCESS by TCRdb, which kept in-frame rearrangements only. Such tables lose some clones; where checked, under half of the loss comes from unresolved V genes, and the rest has no known cause. The sample records roughly 17,000 clones, approximately 80% of which are singletons. The top ten hold more than 2% of the sample. The sequenced sample was Tregs from blood. Source of these receptors: a human donor in good health.

The rearrangement links TRBV13 to TRBJ2-3; D may correspond to TRBD1 or TRBD2 (6 bases each). Germline values: CDR1 PRHDT, CDR2 FYEKMQ (reference sequence). The length of the CDR3 is 14 residues. V was pared by 3 bases and J by 3 bases, with 10 bases between. DNA for the CDR3: TGTGCCAGCAGCTTTAAGGGGGGAACAGATACGCAGTATTTT. Translated, it gives CASSFKGGTDTQYF.

This chain joins TRBV2 and TRBJ2-5; 9 bases agree with TRBD2. V dropped 0 bases and J dropped 5; count of bases not matched to a gene: 4. The CDR3 extends over 15 amino acids. Germline-derived CDR1 and CDR2 are SNHLY and FYNNEI. The CDR3 DNA follows: TGTGCCAGCAGTGAAGCGGGCGGGGGGGCCGAGACCCAGTACTTC. The encoded protein is CASSEAGGGAETQYF.

The rearrangement links TRBV15 to TRBJ2-1, with D perhaps matching TRBD2 (5 bases). The germline CDR1 and CDR2 sequences are LNHNV and YYDKDF (reference sequence). This CDR3 comprises 15 residues. The V gene lost 5 bases and the J gene lost 2 bases, with 13 bases spanning the gap. CDR3 sequence: CATSSEASPYNEQFF. The CDR3 coding sequence is TGTGCCACCAGCTCGGAGGCCTCCCCCTACAATGAGCAGTTCTTC.

The chain links TRBV19 to TRBJ1-4, with D maybe TRBD1 (5 bases). The CDR3 consists of 16 residues. Germline V gene data show CDR1 as LNHDA and CDR2 as SQIVND (reference sequence). Trimming shortened V by 3 bases and J by 4 bases, and 15 bases separated the two germline ends. The CDR3 protein is CASSIWGGASNEKLFF. The DNA of the CDR3 is TGTGCCAGTAGTATTTGGGGCGGGGCGAGTAATGAAAAACTGTTTTTT.

This rearrangement joins TRBV21-1 to TRBJ1-2; the table's D gene call, TRBD1, was not cross checked with the DNA. TRBV21-1 counts as a pseudogene. The CDR3 length is 18 residues. DNA of the CDR3: TGTGCCAGCAGCAAAGGGGACAGGGGGGGAGACTGGGACCGTGGCTACACCTTC. Translated, it gives CASSKGDRGGDWDRGYTF.

This clone has just a few counts. The J gene is TRBJ2-7, the V gene TRBV5-1, with 13 nucleotides matching TRBD2. The germline gives CDR1 SGHRS, CDR2 YFSETQ. This CDR3 has 17 residues. Losses at the gene ends were 4 bases for V and 3 bases for J; bases not matched to a gene: 10. CDR3 nucleotide sequence: TGCGCCAGCAGCCGAGCTGGGACTAGCGGGACCCACTACGAGCAGTACTTC. This sequence encodes CASSRAGTSGTHYEQYF. Combining the CDR3 with reference TRBV5-1 and TRBJ2-7 gives the whole variable domain KAGVTQTPRYLIKTRGQQVTLSCSPISGHRSVSWYQQTPGQGLQFLFEYFSETQRNKGNFPGRFSGRQFSNSRSEMNVSTLELGDSALYLCASSRAGTSGTHYEQYFGPGTRLTVT.

This chain joins TRBV27 and TRBJ1-1; perhaps TRBD1 as D (5 bases). Trimming took 8 bases from V and 4 from J, leaving 11 bases between them. The germline CDR1 and CDR2 sequences are MNHEY and SMNVEV (reference sequence). This CDR3 has 12 residues. The CDR3 protein is CASRGVVTEAFF. The DNA of the CDR3 is TGTGCCAGCCGGGGGGTGGTCACTGAAGCTTTCTTT.

V is TRBV6-6 and J is TRBJ2-5; 7 bases map to TRBD1. The CDR3 is 12 amino acids. Germline V lookup: CDR1 MNHNY, CDR2 SVGAGI (reference sequence). The V gene end was trimmed by 6 bases and the J gene end by 4 bases; junction bases not matched to a gene: 2. This chain's CDR3 is CASSRTGETQYF. In DNA form, the CDR3 reads TGTGCCAGCAGCCGGACAGGAGAGACCCAGTACTTC.

The V call is TRBV5-3, the J call TRBJ1-5; D ambiguous. TRBV5-3 is assigned to the ORF class and has an uncertain function. V was trimmed by 8 bases and J by 0 bases, leaving 9 bases between them. The CDR3 is 13 amino acids. The CDR3 is CARVSLSNQPQHF. CDR3 coding DNA: TGTGCCAGGGTGAGTCTTAGCAATCAGCCCCAGCATTTT.

The chain carries TRBV6-1 and TRBJ2-2, with 9 bases matching TRBD2. Germline V gene data show CDR1 as MNHNS and CDR2 as SASEGT. Trimming removed 6 bases from V and 6 bases from J; junction bases left unmatched: 2. The CDR3 contains 13 residues. CDR3 in amino acids: CASRAGGSGELFF. CDR3 in DNA: TGTGCCAGCAGAGCGGGAGGATCCGGGGAGCTGTTTTTT.

The chain carries TRBV7-6 and TRBJ2-3; 7 bases align to TRBD2. Trimming took 3 bases from V and 13 from J; bases not matched to a gene: 7. Germline V gene sequence: CDR1 SGHVS, CDR2 FNYEAQ. The CDR3 length is 12 residues. The CDR3 bases are TGTGCCAGCAGCTTCCGAGGGGAGGGCAAGTATTTT. Translating gives CASSFRGEGKYF.

This clone was picked up a small number of times. J is TRBJ1-2 and V is TRBV6-5; tentative D call: TRBD1 (5 bases). The CDR3 extends over 15 amino acids. The V gene lost 6 bases and the J gene lost 2 bases, with 16 bases spanning the gap. Germline V CDR1 and CDR2: MNHEY, SVGAGI. CDR3 in DNA: TGTGCCAGCAGACCCCCCGGGCGGGGCAACTATGGCTACACCTTC. Translating it yields CASRPPGRGNYGYTF.

The gene calls are TRBV30 and TRBJ2-1; 7 nucleotides match TRBD2. The V segment lost 0 bases and the J segment 8 bases; nucleotides outside the gene matches: 13. The CDR3 has 16 amino acids. In germline, CDR1 is GTSNPN, CDR2 SVGIG (reference sequence). In nucleotides, the CDR3 is TGTGCCTGGAGTGTATCGGCGGGCGGGAGATCGGATGAGCAGTTCTTC. This codes for CAWSVSAGGRSDEQFF. Filled out from reference TRBV30 and TRBJ2-1, the complete variable domain reads SQTIHQWPATLVQPVGSPLSLECTVEGTSNPNLYWYRQAAGRGLQLLFYSVGIGQISSEVPQNLSASRPQDRQFILSSKKLLLSDSGFYLCAWSVSAGGRSDEQFFGPGTRLTVL.

The J gene is TRBJ2-7, the V gene TRBV19; D is tentatively TRBD1 or TRBD2 (5 bases each). V lost 5 bases and J lost 3, with 11 bases in between. The CDR3 length is 13 residues. Germline CDR1 is LNHDA and CDR2 is SQIVND (reference sequence). The CDR3, as DNA: TGTGCCAGTAGTTTGGGACCGGGCTACGAGCAGTACTTC. Protein: CASSLGPGYEQYF.

Concerning this clone: This CDR3 is also generated by other DNA sequences in the sample. The rearrangement joins TRBV5-4 to TRBJ2-5, with D unresolved. This CDR3 has 13 residues. The V end was cut by 0 bases, the J end by 5 bases, with 8 bases between. The V gene's germline CDR1 is SGHNT and CDR2 YYREEE (reference sequence). The CDR3 nucleotides read TGTGCCAGCAGCTTGGCCCCCGGGGAGACCCAGTACTTC. Protein sequence: CASSLAPGETQYF.

The chain uses TRBV29-1 and TRBJ1-2; D gene unclear. Germline loops: CDR1 SQVTM, CDR2 ANQGSEA. Trimming pared 2 bases from V and 7 bases from J, leaving 8 bases between. The CDR3 covers 11 residues. The CDR3 protein is CSVELRGGYTF. CDR3 nucleotides: TGCAGCGTTGAACTTCGGGGTGGCTACACCTTC.

The chain links TRBV13 to TRBJ2-5, with D unclear. CDR1 and CDR2 (germline): PRHDT, FYEKMQ (reference sequence). The V end lost 3 bases, the J end lost 3 bases, and 5 bases lay between the germline ends. The CDR3 covers 12 residues. For the CDR3, the DNA is TGTGCCAGCAGCTTCCAGAAAGAGACCCAGTACTTC. This sequence encodes CASSFQKETQYF.

The chain couples TRBV7-9 to TRBJ2-7; D possibly corresponds to TRBD2 (6 bases). CDR3 length: 13 amino acids. CDR1 is SEHNR, CDR2 FQNEAQ, per germline (reference sequence). Between the trimmed V and J ends, which lost 5 bases and 3 bases, there was a span of 11 bases. CDR3 bases: TGTGCCAGCAGCGAGACTAGATACTACGAGCAGTACTTC. Its protein is CASSETRYYEQYF.

The chain couples TRBV6-6 to TRBJ2-7; TRBD1 might be the D (5 bases). This CDR3 region has 15 residues. Germline lookup yields CDR1 MNHNY and CDR2 SVGAGI (reference sequence). The V gene lost 4 bases and the J gene lost 1 base, with 14 bases spanning the gap. In DNA form, the CDR3 reads TGTGCCAGCAGTTCTTCAAGACAGACTTCCTACGAGCAGTACTTC. This codes for CASSSSRQTSYEQYF.

The chain uses TRBV9 and TRBJ2-5; 7 positions agree with TRBD2. Germline CDR1 and CDR2: SGDLS and YYNGEE. V lost 0 bases to trimming and J lost 6 bases; unmatched junction nucleotides: 8. The CDR3 has 15 amino acids. The DNA of the CDR3 is TGTGCCAGCAGCGTAGGTACGAGACTAGCCCAGACCCAGTACTTC. Protein sequence: CASSVGTRLAQTQYF.

This rearrangement joins TRBV7-9 to TRBJ2-2, with TRBD1 as a possible D gene (6 bases). CDR3 length: 14 amino acids. The V and J ends lost 5 bases and 8 bases respectively, with 15 bases between them. From germline, CDR1 is SEHNR and CDR2 FQNEAQ (reference sequence). In DNA form, the CDR3 reads TGTGCCAGCAGCCCTCGCGGTCAGGGGGGGGAGCTGTTTTTT. Encoded protein: CASSPRGQGGELFF.

V and J are TRBV19 and TRBJ1-1; D is ambiguous. Trimming removed 3 bases from V and 11 bases from J, with 16 bases in between. Germline V gene data show CDR1 as LNHDA and CDR2 as SQIVND (reference sequence). This CDR3 comprises 13 residues. The CDR3 nucleotides read TGTGCCAGTAGTATTGGGGAGGGCCTGGCGGCTTTCTTT. Translating gives CASSIGEGLAAFF. Filled out from reference TRBV19 and TRBJ1-1, the complete variable domain reads DGGITQSPKYLFRKEGQNVTLSCEQNLNHDAMYWYRQDPGQGLRLIYYSQIVNDFQKGDIAEGYSVSREKKESFPLTVTSAQKNPTAFYLCASSIGEGLAAFFGQGTRLTVV.

The CDR3 spells CASSFRQGGGYTF. CDR3 bases: TGTGCCAGCAGCTTCCGACAGGGTGGCGGCTACACCTTC. The chain carries TRBV5-4 and TRBJ1-2; 7 bases fit TRBD1. V lost 2 bases to trimming and J lost 8 bases; unmatched junction nucleotides: 6. Germline V gene lookup returns CDR1 SGHNT and CDR2 YYREEE (reference sequence). CDR3 length: 13 residues.

This rearrangement joins TRBV18 to TRBJ1-1, with a tentative D call TRBD1 (5 bases). Germline CDR1 and CDR2: KGHSH and LQKENI. CDR3 length: 16 amino acids. Trimming removed 3 bases from V and 0 bases from J, with 14 bases in between. For the CDR3, the DNA is TGTGCCAGCTCACCCCGACAGCCGACCATGAACACTGAAGCTTTCTTT. Its protein is CASSPRQPTMNTEAFF. Filled out from reference TRBV18 and TRBJ1-1, the complete variable domain reads NAGVMQNPRHLVRRRGQEARLRCSPMKGHSHVYWYRQLPEEGLKFMVYLQKENIIDESGMPKERFSAEFPKEGPSILRIQQVVRGDSAAYFCASSPRQPTMNTEAFFGQGTRLTVV.

To note about this clone: Within the sample, other DNA sequences also encode this same CDR3. This chain links TRBV6-1 with TRBJ2-7; TRBD2 agrees at 10 bases. The CDR3 extends over 15 amino acids. Germline lookup yields CDR1 MNHNS and CDR2 SASEGT. V was pared by 11 bases and J by 9 bases, with 19 bases of the junction left unmatched. The CDR3 spells CAGEISSGGGLGQYF. Here the CDR3 DNA reads TGTGCCGGTGAAATCTCTAGCGGGGGAGGTCTGGGGCAGTACTTC.

The chain employs TRBV7-9 and TRBJ1-4, with D possibly being TRBD1 (5 bases). V dropped 1 base and J dropped 1 base, with 13 bases sitting between them. The CDR3 covers 17 residues. Germline CDR1 and CDR2: SEHNR and FQNEAQ (reference sequence). Here the CDR3 reads CASSLVEGARTNEKLFF. CDR3 in DNA: TGTGCCAGCAGCTTAGTCGAAGGGGCGCGAACTAATGAAAAACTGTTTTTT.

Details on this clone: At the DNA level, this CDR3 is encoded by other sequences in the same sample as well. The gene calls are TRBV6-5 and TRBJ1-5; D gene unclear. The CDR3 is 13 residues long. V was clipped by 0 bases and J by 5 bases, with 5 bases between them. Germline loops: CDR1 MNHEY, CDR2 SVGAGI. The CDR3 nucleotides are TGTGCCAGCAGTTACTCCCGTGATCAGCCCCAGCATTTT. This sequence encodes CASSYSRDQPQHF.

This clone showed up just a few times. The chain has TRBV18 and TRBJ1-6; 7 bases are a match to TRBD1. The V and J ends lost 0 bases and 6 bases, in that order; junction bases with no gene match: 2. Per the germline V gene, CDR1 is KGHSH and CDR2 is LQKENI. This CDR3 is built from 15 residues. The CDR3 nucleotides are TGTGCCAGCTCACCACCGGCAGGGGGTAATTCACCCCTCCACTTT. It yields the protein CASSPPAGGNSPLHF.

J is TRBJ1-5 and V is TRBV19; no definite D call. CDR3 length equals 14 residues. The germline V and J ends were trimmed by 0 bases and 9 bases, with 12 bases remaining between them. Germline CDR1 LNHDA, CDR2 SQIVND (reference sequence). The DNA for the CDR3 is TGTGCCAGTAGTATAGACCAATACCCTCGGCCCCAGCATTTT. It encodes CASSIDQYPRPQHF.